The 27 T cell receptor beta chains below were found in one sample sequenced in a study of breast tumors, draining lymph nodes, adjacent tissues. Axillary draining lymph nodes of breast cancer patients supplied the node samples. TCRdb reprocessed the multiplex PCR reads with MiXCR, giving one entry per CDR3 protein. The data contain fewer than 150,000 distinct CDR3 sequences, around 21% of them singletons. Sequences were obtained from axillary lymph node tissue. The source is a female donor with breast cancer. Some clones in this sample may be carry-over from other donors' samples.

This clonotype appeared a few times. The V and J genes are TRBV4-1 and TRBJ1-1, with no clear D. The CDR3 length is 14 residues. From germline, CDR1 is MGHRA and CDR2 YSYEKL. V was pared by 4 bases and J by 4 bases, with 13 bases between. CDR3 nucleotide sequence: TGCGCCAGCAGCCGCGGAGAGATCGGCACTGAAGCTTTCTTT. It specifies CASSRGEIGTEAFF.

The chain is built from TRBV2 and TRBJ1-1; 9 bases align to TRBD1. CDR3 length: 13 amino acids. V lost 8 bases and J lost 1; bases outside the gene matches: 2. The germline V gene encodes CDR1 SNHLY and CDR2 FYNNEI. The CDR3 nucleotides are TGTGCCAGCGGACAGGGGCAGAACACTGAAGCTTTCTTT. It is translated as CASGQGQNTEAFF.

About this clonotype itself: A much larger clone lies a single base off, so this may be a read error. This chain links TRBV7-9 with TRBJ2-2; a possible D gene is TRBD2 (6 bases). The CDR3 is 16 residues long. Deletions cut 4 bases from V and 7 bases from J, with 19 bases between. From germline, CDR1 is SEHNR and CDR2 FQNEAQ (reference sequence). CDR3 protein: CASSSYGGAAGGELFF. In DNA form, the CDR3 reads TGTGCCAGCAGCTCCTACGGAGGGGCCGCGGGCGGGGAGCTGTTTTTT.

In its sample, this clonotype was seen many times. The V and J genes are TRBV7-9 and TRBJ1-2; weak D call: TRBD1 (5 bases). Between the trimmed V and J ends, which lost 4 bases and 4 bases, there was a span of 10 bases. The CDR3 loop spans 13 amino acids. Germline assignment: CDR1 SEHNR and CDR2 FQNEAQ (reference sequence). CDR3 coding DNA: TGTGCCAGCAGCTCGACAGACCTCTATGGCTACACCTTC. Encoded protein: CASSSTDLYGYTF. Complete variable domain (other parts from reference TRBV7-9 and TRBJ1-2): DTGVSQNPRHKITKRGQNVTFRCDPISEHNRLYWYRQTLGQGPEFLTYFQNEAQLEKSRLLSDRFSAERPKGSFSTLEIQRTEQGDSAMYLCASSSTDLYGYTFGSGTRLTVV.

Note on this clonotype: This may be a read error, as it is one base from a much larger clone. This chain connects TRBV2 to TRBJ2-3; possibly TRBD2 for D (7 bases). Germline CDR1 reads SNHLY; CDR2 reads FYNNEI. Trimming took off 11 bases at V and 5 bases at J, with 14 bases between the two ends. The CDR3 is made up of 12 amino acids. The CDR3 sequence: CAGKGGGDTQYF. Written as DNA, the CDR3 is TGTGCCGGCAAGGGGGGGGGAGATACGCAGTATTTT.

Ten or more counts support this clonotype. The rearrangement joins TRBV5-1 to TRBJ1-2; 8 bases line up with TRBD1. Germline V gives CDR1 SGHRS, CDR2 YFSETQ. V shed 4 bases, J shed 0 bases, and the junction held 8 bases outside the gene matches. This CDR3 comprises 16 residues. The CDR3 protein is CASSPVPGGSNYGYTF. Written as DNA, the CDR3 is TGCGCCAGCAGCCCCGTGCCAGGGGGCTCTAACTATGGCTACACCTTC. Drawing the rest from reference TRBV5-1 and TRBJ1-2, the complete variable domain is KAGVTQTPRYLIKTRGQQVTLSCSPISGHRSVSWYQQTPGQGLQFLFEYFSETQRNKGNFPGRFSGRQFSNSRSEMNVSTLELGDSALYLCASSPVPGGSNYGYTFGSGTRLTVV.

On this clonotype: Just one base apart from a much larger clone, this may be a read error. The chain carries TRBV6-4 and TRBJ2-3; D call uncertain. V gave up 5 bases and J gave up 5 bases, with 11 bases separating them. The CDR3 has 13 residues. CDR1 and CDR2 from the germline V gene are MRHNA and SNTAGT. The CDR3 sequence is CASSRALGDTQYF. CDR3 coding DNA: TGTGCCAGCAGTAGGGCCCTAGGAGATACGCAGTATTTT.

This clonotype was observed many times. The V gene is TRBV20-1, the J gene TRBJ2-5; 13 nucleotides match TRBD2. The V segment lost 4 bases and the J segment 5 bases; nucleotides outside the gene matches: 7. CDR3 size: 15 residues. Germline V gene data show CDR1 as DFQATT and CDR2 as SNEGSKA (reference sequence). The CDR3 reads CSATTSGRSEETQYF. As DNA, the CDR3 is TGCAGTGCTACGACTAGCGGGAGGAGCGAGGAGACCCAGTACTTC.

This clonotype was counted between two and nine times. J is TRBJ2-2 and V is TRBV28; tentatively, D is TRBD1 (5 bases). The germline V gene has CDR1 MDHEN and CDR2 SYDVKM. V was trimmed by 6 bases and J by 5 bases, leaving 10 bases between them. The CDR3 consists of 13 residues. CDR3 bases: TGTGCCAGCAGCAAGCCAGGGACCGGGGAGCTGTTTTTT. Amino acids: CASSKPGTGELFF.

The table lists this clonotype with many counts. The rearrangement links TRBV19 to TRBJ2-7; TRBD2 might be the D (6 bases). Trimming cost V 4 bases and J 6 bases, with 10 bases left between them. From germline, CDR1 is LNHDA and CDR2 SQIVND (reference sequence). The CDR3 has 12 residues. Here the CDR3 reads CASSKAGREQYF. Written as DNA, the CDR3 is TGTGCCAGTAGTAAGGCGGGACGCGAGCAGTACTTC. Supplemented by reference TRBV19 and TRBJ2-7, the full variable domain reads DGGITQSPKYLFRKEGQNVTLSCEQNLNHDAMYWYRQDPGQGLRLIYYSQIVNDFQKGDIAEGYSVSREKKESFPLTVTSAQKNPTAFYLCASSKAGREQYFGPGTRLTVT.

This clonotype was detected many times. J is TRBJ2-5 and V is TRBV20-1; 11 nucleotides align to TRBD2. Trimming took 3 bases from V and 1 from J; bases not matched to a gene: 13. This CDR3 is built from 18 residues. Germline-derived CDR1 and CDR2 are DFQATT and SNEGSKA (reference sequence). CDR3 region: CSASRLAGRYKFQETQYF. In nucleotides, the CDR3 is TGCAGTGCTAGCAGACTAGCGGGAAGGTACAAATTCCAAGAGACCCAGTACTTC.

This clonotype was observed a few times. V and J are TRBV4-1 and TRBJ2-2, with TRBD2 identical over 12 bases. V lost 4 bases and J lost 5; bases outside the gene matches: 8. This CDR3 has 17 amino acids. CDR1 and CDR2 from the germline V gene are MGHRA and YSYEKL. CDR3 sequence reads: CASSPSGLAGQTGELFF. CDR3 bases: TGCGCCAGCAGCCCGAGCGGACTAGCGGGACAGACCGGGGAGCTGTTTTTT.

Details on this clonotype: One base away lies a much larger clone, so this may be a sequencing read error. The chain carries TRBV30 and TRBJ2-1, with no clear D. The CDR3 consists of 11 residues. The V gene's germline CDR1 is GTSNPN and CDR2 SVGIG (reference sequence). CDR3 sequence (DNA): TGTGCCTGGAGTGTTTTGGATGAGCAGTCCTTC. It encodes CAWSVLDEQSF.

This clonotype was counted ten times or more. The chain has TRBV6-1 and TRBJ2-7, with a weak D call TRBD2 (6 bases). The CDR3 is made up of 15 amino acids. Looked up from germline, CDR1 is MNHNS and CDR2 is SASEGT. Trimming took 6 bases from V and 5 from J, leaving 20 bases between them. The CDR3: CASRKGLRSRDEQYF. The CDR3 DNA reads TGTGCCAGCAGAAAGGGACTCAGGTCCCGGGACGAGCAGTACTTC.

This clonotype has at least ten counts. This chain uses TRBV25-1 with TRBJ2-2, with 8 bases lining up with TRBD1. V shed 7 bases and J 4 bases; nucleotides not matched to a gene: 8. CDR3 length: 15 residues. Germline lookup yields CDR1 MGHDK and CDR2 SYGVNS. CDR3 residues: CASKIDRGGTGELFF. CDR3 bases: TGTGCCAGCAAGATTGACAGGGGTGGCACCGGGGAGCTGTTTTTT. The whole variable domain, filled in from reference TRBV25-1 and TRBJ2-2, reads EADIYQTPRYLVIGTGKKITLECSQTMGHDKMYWYQQDPGMELHLIHYSYGVNSTEKGDLSSESTVSRIRTEHFPLTLESARPSHTSQYLCASKIDRGGTGELFFGEGSRLTVL.

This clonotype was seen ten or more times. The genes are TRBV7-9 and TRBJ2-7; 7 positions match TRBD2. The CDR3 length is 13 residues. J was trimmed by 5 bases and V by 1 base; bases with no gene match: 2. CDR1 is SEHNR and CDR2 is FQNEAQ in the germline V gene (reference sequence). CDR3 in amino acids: CASSLGSGNEQYF. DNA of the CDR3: TGTGCCAGCAGCTTAGGGAGCGGGAACGAGCAGTACTTC.

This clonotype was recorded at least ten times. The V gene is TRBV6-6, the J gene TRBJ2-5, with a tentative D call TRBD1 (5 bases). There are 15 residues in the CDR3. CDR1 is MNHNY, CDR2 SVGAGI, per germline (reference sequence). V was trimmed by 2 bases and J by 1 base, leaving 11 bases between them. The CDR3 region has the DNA TGTGCCAGCAGTTACGCTCGAAGGGGCCAAGAGACCCAGTACTTC. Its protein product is CASSYARRGQETQYF.

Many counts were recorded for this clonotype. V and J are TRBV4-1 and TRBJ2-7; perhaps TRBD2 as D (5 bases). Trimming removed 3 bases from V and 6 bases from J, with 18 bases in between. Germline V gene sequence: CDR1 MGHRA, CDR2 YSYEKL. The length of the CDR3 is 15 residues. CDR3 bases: TGCGCCAGCAGCCATCCCACTAGTTACCCCCGCGAGCAGTACTTC. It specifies CASSHPTSYPREQYF.

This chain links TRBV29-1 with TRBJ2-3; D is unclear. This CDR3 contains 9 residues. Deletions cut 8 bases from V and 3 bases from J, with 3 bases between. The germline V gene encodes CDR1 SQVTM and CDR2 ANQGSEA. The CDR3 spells CSRTDTQYF. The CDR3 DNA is TGCAGCCGAACAGATACGCAGTATTTT.

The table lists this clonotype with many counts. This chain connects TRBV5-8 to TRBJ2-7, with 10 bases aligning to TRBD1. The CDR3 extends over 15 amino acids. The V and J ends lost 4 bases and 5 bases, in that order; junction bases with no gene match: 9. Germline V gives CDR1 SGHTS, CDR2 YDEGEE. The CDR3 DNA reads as TGTGCCAGCAGCGGCGGGACAGGGGAGTCCAACGAGCAGTACTTC. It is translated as CASSGGTGESNEQYF.

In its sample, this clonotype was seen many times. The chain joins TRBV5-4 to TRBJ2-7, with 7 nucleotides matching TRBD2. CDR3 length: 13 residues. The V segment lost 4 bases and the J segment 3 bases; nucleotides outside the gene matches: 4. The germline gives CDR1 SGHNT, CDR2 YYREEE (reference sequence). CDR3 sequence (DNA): TGTGCCAGCAGCCGGACTAGTGACTACGAGCAGTACTTC. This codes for CASSRTSDYEQYF.

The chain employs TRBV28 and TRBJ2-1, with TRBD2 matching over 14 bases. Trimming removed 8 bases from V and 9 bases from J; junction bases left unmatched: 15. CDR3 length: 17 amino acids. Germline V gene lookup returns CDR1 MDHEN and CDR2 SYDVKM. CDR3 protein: CASQTGGLAGGPGEQFF. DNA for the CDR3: TGTGCCAGCCAAACCGGCGGACTAGCGGGAGGTCCGGGTGAGCAGTTCTTC.

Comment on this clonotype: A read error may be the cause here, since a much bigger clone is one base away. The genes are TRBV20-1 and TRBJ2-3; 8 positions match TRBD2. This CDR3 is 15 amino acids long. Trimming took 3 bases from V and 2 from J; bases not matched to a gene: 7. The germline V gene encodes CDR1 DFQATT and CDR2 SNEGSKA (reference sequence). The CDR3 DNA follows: TGCAGTGCTAGCATGGCTAGCGGGCCCACAGATACGCAGTATTTT. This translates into CSASMASGPTDTQYF.

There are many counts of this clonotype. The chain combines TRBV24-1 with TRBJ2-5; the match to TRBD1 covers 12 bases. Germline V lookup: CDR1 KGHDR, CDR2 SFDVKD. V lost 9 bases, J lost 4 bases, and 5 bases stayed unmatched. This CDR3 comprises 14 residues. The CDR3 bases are TGTGCCACCGGCGGGACAGGGGGCTCAGAGACCCAGTACTTC. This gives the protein CATGGTGGSETQYF.

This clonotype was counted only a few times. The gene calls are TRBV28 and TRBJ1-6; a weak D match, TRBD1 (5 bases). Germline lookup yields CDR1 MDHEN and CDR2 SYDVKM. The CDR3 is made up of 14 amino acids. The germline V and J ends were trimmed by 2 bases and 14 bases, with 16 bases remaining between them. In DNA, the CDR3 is TGTGCCAGCAGTTTAGGTGGGACCTCAGACACCCTCCACTTT. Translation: CASSLGGTSDTLHF. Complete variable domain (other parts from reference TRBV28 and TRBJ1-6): DVKVTQSSRYLVKRTGEKVFLECVQDMDHENMFWYRQDPGLGLRLIYFSYDVKMKEKGDIPEGYSVSREKKERFSLILESASTNQTSMYLCASSLGGTSDTLHFGNGTRLTVT.

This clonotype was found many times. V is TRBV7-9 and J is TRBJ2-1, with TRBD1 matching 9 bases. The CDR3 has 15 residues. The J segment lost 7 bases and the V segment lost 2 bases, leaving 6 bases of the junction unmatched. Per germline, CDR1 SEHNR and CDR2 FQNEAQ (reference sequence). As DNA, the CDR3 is TGTGCCAGCAGCTTAACAGGGGGCCGAGATAATGAGCAGTTCTTC. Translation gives CASSLTGGRDNEQFF.

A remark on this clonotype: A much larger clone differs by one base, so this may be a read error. The CDR3 bases are TGCAGCGTGAGGACAGGGGATGTCTATGGCTACGCCTTC. It codes for CSVRTGDVYGYAF. The V call is TRBV29-1, the J call TRBJ1-2; the match to TRBD1 covers 9 bases. Per germline, CDR1 SQVTM and CDR2 ANQGSEA. The CDR3 totals 13 residues.